This section outlines one T cell receptor (beta chain) sequence together with its context. The antigen is unknown. The sample is drawn from a study of beta chain features in type 1 diabetes. General study results and limits: For patients, the naive, central memory and Treg TCRB repertoires appeared more alike than for healthy donors. Shorter TCRB CDR3s, moderately but significantly so, marked every one of the four CD4+ subsets in Type 1 diabetes patients.

The study reverse transcribed the entire isolated RNA, so it sequenced expressed TCRB transcripts. The repertoire was sequenced with immunoSEQ multiplex PCR; TCRdb's copy has only in-frame clones and lacks some. The sample holds about 270,000 clones, roughly 13% seen once. Based on CD45RO/CCR7/CD25/CD127/CD95/CD27, CD4+ regulatory, stem cell-like memory, naive and central memory cells were sorted. Each sorted fraction was over 95% pure. The receptor comes from a man younger than 40 with type 1 diabetes. Source material: naive CD4+ T cells from blood.

Here the CDR3 reads CASSSGGSNSYNEQFF. DNA for the CDR3: TGTGCCAGCAGCTCCGGGGGGTCCAACTCCTACAATGAGCAGTTCTTC. The chain joins TRBV5-4 to TRBJ2-1; 7 nucleotides agree with TRBD2. V shed 3 bases and J 0 bases; nucleotides not matched to a gene: 6. CDR3 length: 16 amino acids. Germline CDR1 is SGHNT and CDR2 is YYREEE (reference sequence).